This is a list of T cell receptor beta chains from one sample in a study of cytomegalovirus exposure and HLA in healthy donors. Generated by immunoSEQ multiplex PCR, the TCRdb table keeps only in-frame clones and is missing some. This sample's clone table lists 50,000 to 70,000 clones. Sequencing was performed on PBMCs. The receptors derive from a woman in her late teens or twenties in good health and CMV-seronegative. The CDR3 runs from the conserved cysteine through the conserved F or W. Each record gives: V gene, D gene, J gene, CDR3 protein, CDR3 DNA. The D gene is left open where the match is weak.

>TRBV19|TRBD1|TRBJ2-6
CASSISQGKSAGANVLTF
TGTGCCAGTAGTATTTCACAGGGGAAATCTGCTGGGGCCAACGTCCTGACTTTC
>TRBV6-1|NA|TRBJ1-4
CAGRQATNEKLFF
TGTGCCGGCCGACAGGCAACTAATGAAAAACTGTTTTTT
>TRBV6-1|TRBD1|TRBJ1-5
CASRRGTGGNQHQHF
TGTGCCAGCAGGAGGGGGACAGGGGGCAATCAGCACCAGCATTTT
>TRBV7-9|TRBD1|TRBJ1-5
CASSGGQGTTQPQHF
TGTGCCAGCAGCGGAGGACAGGGAACGACTCAGCCCCAGCATTTT
>TRBV30|TRBD1|TRBJ2-1
CACNRGFEQFF
TGTGCCTGTAACAGGGGTTTTGAGCAGTTCTTC
>TRBV18|NA|TRBJ1-4
CASSPQGSEKLFF
TGTGCCAGCTCACCGCAGGGTAGTGAAAAACTGTTTTTT
>TRBV4-1|NA|TRBJ2-5
CASSRTSQETQYF
TGCGCCAGCAGCAGGACATCTCAAGAGACCCAGTACTTC
>TRBV19|NA|TRBJ1-1
CASNSLEDTEAFF
TGTGCCAGTAATTCTCTCGAGGACACTGAAGCTTTCTTT
>TRBV21-1|NA|TRBJ1-1
CASSKAGAYTEAFF
TGTGCCAGCAGCAAGGCAGGGGCCTACACTGAAGCTTTCTTT
>TRBV7-9|NA|TRBJ1-2
CASSLGEGTVDGYTF
TGTGCCAGCAGCTTAGGGGAGGGTACAGTAGATGGCTACACCTTC
>TRBV5-1|NA|TRBJ2-7
CASSTRDTYEQYF
TGCGCCAGCAGCACCCGGGACACATACGAGCAGTACTTC
>TRBV23-1|TRBD2|TRBJ2-1
CASSQSSGDSDNEQFF
TGCGCCAGCAGTCAGTCCAGCGGGGACTCCGACAATGAGCAGTTCTTC
>TRBV6-5|TRBD2|TRBJ2-7
CASSYSTSGSYEQYF
TGTGCCAGCAGTTACTCGACTAGCGGTTCCTACGAGCAGTACTTC
>TRBV25-1|NA|TRBJ1-2
CASADTSYGYTF
TGTGCCAGCGCCGATACTAGCTATGGCTACACCTTC
>TRBV9|NA|TRBJ1-1
CASSVDRASSGAFF
TGTGCCAGCAGCGTAGACAGGGCTAGTAGTGGAGCTTTCTTT
>TRBV7-9|NA|TRBJ2-1
CASSPYPTDNEQFF
TGTGCCAGCAGCCCCTACCCAACGGACAATGAGCAGTTCTTC
>TRBV9|TRBD2|TRBJ2-1
CASSGDPSGRIVEFF
TGTGCCAGCAGCGGAGATCCTAGCGGGAGAATAGTGGAGTTCTTC
>TRBV25-1|NA|TRBJ1-2
CASSDRLAGDYGYTF
TGTGCCAGCAGTGACCGCCTGGCGGGGGACTATGGCTACACCTTC
>TRBV4-2|TRBD1|TRBJ1-1
CASSHSGQMNTEAFF
TGTGCCAGCAGCCATTCGGGACAGATGAACACTGAAGCTTTCTTT
>TRBV4-1|NA|TRBJ1-1
CASSQPRVEGAFF
TGCGCCAGCAGCCAACCTCGGGTCGAGGGAGCTTTCTTT
>TRBV11-3|TRBD1|TRBJ1-1
CASSLTRGSAEAFF
TGTGCCAGCAGCCTAACCAGGGGGTCTGCTGAAGCTTTCTTT
>TRBV5-1|NA|TRBJ2-3
CASRPAGAGFDTQYF
TGCGCCAGCAGGCCGGCAGGGGCAGGTTTCGATACGCAGTATTTT
>TRBV19|TRBD1|TRBJ1-1
CASSIYRTGGMNTEAFF
TGTGCCAGTAGTATCTATAGGACAGGGGGTATGAACACTGAAGCTTTCTTT
>TRBV5-1|NA|TRBJ1-1
CASSLVQGWNTEAFF
TGCGCCAGCAGCTTGGTTCAGGGGTGGAACACTGAAGCTTTCTTT
>TRBV6-5|NA|TRBJ1-1
CASTSIGDNTEAFF
TGTGCCAGTACTAGCATCGGGGATAACACTGAAGCTTTCTTT
>TRBV7-3|TRBD2|TRBJ2-2
CASSSAPPGLDAGELFF
TGTGCCAGCAGCTCAGCCCCTCCGGGACTAGATGCCGGGGAGCTGTTTTTT
>TRBV6-1|NA|TRBJ1-5
CASSAGEEGAQPQHF
TGTGCCAGCAGCGCCGGGGAGGAAGGGGCTCAGCCCCAGCATTTT
>TRBV7-9|NA|TRBJ1-2
CASSPTGDYGYTF
TGTGCCAGCAGCCCCACGGGGGATTATGGCTACACCTTC
>TRBV10-3|NA|TRBJ1-5
CAASEAWVDASNQPQHF
TGTGCCGCGTCTGAGGCCTGGGTAGATGCTAGCAATCAGCCCCAGCATTTT
>TRBV9|TRBD1|TRBJ2-7
CASRGQGVSYEQYF
TGTGCCAGCAGAGGACAGGGGGTCTCCTACGAGCAGTACTTC
>TRBV6-5|NA|TRBJ1-2
CASSLVAGEYGYTF
TGTGCCAGCAGTTTAGTGGCAGGCGAGTATGGCTACACCTTC
>TRBV2|TRBD1|TRBJ1-2
CASSSAGGDGYTF
TGTGCCAGCAGTTCTGCAGGGGGCGATGGCTACACCTTC
>TRBV6-5|NA|TRBJ1-3
CASRESSGNTIYF
TGTGCCAGCAGGGAGAGCTCTGGAAACACCATATATTTT
>TRBV30|TRBD2|TRBJ2-7
CAWRDQRDYEQYF
TGTGCCTGGAGAGACCAGCGGGACTACGAGCAGTACTTC
>TRBV18|NA|TRBJ1-1
CASSPDNPGMNTEAFF
TGTGCCAGCTCACCTGATAACCCGGGGATGAACACTGAAGCTTTCTTT
>TRBV2|NA|TRBJ2-1
CASSGPVAAGYNEQFF
TGTGCCAGCAGCGGCCCCGTAGCGGCCGGTTACAATGAGCAGTTCTTC
>TRBV12-5|TRBD2|TRBJ2-7
CASGLEAGPYEQYF
TGTGCTAGTGGTTTGGAAGCGGGGCCCTACGAGCAGTACTTC
>TRBV29-1|NA|TRBJ1-3
CSVEGGQLSGNTIYF
TGCAGCGTTGAAGGTGGACAACTCTCTGGAAACACCATATATTTT
>TRBV10-3|NA|TRBJ2-1
CAISLAGPYNEQFF
TGTGCCATCAGCCTCGCGGGTCCTTACAATGAGCAGTTCTTC
>TRBV6-1|TRBD2|TRBJ2-5
CASSEVLAVQETQYF
TGTGCCAGCAGTGAAGTTCTAGCGGTCCAAGAGACCCAGTACTTC
>TRBV11-3|NA|TRBJ2-5
CASSLTLYRARVRTQYF
TGTGCCAGCAGCTTAACCCTGTACAGGGCGCGGGTGAGGACCCAGTACTTC
>TRBV19|TRBD2|TRBJ2-1
CASSIGASGVEQFF
TGTGCCAGTAGTATAGGTGCTAGCGGGGTTGAGCAGTTCTTC
>TRBV6-5|NA|TRBJ1-1
CASSPTENTEAFF
TGTGCCAGCAGTCCGACTGAGAACACTGAAGCTTTCTTT
>TRBV30|TRBD2|TRBJ2-1
CAWASGYNEQFF
TGTGCCTGGGCTAGCGGATACAATGAGCAGTTCTTC
>TRBV27|TRBD1|TRBJ2-7
CASSHSGQESYEQYF
TGTGCCAGCAGTCATAGTGGACAGGAGAGCTACGAGCAGTACTTC